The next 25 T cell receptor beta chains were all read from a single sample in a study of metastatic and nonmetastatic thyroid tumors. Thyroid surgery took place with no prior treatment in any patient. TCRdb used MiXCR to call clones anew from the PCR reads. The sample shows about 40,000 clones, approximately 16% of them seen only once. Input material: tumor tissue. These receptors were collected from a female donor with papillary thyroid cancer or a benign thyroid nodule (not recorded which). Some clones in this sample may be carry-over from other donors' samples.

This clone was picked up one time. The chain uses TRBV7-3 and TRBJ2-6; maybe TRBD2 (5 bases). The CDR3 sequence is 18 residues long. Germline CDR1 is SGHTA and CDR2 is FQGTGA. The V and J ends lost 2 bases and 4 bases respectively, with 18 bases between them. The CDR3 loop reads CASSLFPTSLRGANVLTF. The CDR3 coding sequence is TGTGCCAGCAGCTTATTTCCTACTAGTCTGAGAGGGGCCAACGTCCTGACTTTC.

This CDR3 is CSARVAGGMGEQYF. CDR3 sequence (DNA): TGCAGTGCTAGAGTAGCGGGAGGAATGGGGGAGCAGTACTTC. The V and J genes are TRBV20-1 and TRBJ2-7; 10 bases fit TRBD2. Germline V CDR1 and CDR2: DFQATT, SNEGSKA (reference sequence). This CDR3 is 14 amino acids long. J lost 7 bases, V lost 1 base, and 7 bases had no gene match.

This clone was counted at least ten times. In nucleotides, the CDR3 is TGCAGTGCTAGGTTGACAGGGGCTAATGAAAAACTGTTTTTT. Translating gives CSARLTGANEKLFF. The chain joins TRBV20-1 to TRBJ1-4; TRBD1 aligns across 8 bases. CDR1 and CDR2 (germline): DFQATT, SNEGSKA (reference sequence). The CDR3 spans 14 residues. Germline trimming cut 3 bases from V and 3 bases from J; bases unmatched to any gene: 3.

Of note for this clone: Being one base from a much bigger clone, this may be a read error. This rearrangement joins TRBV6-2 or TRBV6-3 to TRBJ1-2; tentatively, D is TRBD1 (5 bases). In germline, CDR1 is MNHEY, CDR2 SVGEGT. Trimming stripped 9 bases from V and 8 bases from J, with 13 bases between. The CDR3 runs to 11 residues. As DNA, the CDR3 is TGTGCCAGTTCTGGGGGAGGAGGCTACACCTTC. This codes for CASSGGGGYTF.

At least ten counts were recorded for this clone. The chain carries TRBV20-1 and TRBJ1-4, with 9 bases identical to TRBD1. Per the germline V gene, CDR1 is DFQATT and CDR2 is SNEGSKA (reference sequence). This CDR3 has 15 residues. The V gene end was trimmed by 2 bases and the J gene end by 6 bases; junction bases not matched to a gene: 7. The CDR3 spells CSARTGRQGDEKLFF. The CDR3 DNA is TGCAGTGCTAGAACGGGTAGACAGGGGGATGAAAAACTGTTTTTT.

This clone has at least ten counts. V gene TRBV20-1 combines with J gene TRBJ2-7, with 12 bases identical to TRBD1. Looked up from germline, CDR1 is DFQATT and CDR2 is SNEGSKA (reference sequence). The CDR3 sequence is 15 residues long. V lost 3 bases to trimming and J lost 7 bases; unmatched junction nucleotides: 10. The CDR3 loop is CSASVPGQGAEEQYF. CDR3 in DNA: TGCAGTGCTAGTGTACCGGGACAGGGGGCGGAAGAGCAGTACTTC.

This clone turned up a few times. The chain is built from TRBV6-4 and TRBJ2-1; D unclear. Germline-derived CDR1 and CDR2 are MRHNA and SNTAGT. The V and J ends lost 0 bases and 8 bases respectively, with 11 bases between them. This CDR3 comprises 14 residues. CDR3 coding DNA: TGTGCCAGCAGTGACTCGGAGACTTCGCATGAGCAGTTCTTC. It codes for CASSDSETSHEQFF.

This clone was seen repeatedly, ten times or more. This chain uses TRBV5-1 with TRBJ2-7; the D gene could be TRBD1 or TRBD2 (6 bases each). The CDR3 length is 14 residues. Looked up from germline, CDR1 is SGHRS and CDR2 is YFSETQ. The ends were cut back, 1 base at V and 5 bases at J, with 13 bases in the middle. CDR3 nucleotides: TGCGCCAGCAGCTTGATGGGGGGCATCGACGAGCAGTACTTC. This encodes CASSLMGGIDEQYF.

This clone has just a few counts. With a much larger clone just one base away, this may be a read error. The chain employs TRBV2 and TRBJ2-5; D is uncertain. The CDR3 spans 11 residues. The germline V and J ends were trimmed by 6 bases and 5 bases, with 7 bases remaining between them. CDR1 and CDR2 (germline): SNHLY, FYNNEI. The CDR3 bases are TGTGCCAGCAGCCTATGGGAGACCCAGTACTTC. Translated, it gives CASSLWETQYF.

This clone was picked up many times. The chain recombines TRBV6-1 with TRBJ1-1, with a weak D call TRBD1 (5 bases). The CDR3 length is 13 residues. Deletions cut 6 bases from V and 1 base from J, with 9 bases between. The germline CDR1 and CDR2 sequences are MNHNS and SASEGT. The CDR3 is CASRQDPNTEAFF. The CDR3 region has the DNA TGTGCCAGCAGACAGGATCCGAACACTGAAGCTTTCTTT.

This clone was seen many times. The CDR3 region is CASSGDREGEKLFF. DNA for the CDR3: TGTGCCAGCAGCGGGGACAGGGAGGGGGAAAAACTGTTTTTT. This sequence joins TRBV7-9 and TRBJ1-4; 9 bases align to TRBD1. Unmatched junction bases numbered 6, after V lost 5 bases and J lost 8 bases. Germline CDR1 is SEHNR and CDR2 is FQNEAQ (reference sequence). The CDR3 loop spans 14 amino acids.

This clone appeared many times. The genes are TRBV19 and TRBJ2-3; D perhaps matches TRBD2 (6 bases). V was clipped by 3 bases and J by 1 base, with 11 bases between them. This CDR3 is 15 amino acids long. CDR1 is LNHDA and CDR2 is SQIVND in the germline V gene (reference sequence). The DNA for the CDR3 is TGTGCCAGTAGTATGCAGGGACTCCGCACAGATACGCAGTATTTT. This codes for CASSMQGLRTDTQYF.

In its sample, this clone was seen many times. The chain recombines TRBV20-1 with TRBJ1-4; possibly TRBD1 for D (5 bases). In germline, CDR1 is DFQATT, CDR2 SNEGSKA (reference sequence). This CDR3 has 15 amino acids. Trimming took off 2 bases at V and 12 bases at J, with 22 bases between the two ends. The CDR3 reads CSARPLRDPVLELFF. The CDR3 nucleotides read TGCAGTGCTAGACCACTCAGGGACCCTGTGTTGGAACTGTTTTTT.

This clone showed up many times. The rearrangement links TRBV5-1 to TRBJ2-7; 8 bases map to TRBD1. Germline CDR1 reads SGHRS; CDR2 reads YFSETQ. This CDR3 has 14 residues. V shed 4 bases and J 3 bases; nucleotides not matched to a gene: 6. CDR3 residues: CASSTGQGFYEQYF. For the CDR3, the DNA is TGCGCCAGCAGCACTGGACAGGGTTTCTACGAGCAGTACTTC.

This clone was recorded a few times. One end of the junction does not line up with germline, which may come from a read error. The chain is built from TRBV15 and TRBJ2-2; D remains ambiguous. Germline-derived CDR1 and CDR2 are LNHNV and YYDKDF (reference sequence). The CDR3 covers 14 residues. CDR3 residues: CATIPVRWAGELFF. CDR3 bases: TGTGCCACCATCCCAGTCCGGTGGGCCGGCGAGCTGTTTTTT.

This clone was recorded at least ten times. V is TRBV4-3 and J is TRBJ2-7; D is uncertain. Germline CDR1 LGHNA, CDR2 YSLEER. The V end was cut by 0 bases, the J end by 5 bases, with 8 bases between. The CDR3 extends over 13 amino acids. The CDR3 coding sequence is TGCGCCAGCAGCCAAGATTTGGACCACGAGCAGTACTTC. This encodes CASSQDLDHEQYF.

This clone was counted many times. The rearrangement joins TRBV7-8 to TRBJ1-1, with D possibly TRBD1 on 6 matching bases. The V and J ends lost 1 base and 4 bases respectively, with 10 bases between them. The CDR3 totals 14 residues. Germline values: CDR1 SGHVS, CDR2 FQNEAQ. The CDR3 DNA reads TGTGCCAGCAGCTTAGTCGGGGGCGGCACTGAAGCTTTCTTT. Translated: CASSLVGGGTEAFF.

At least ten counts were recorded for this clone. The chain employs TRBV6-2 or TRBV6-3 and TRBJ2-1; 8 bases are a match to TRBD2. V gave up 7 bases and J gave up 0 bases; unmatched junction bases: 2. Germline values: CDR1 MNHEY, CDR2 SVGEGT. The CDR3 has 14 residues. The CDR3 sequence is CASTGTSSYNEQFF. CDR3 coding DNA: TGTGCCAGCACCGGGACTAGCTCCTACAATGAGCAGTTCTTC.

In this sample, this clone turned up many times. The CDR3 DNA is TGCAGTGCTAAAAGACAGGCGACCACTGAAGCTTTCTTT. Amino acids: CSAKRQATTEAFF. The J gene is TRBJ1-1, the V gene TRBV20-1; the D gene is possibly TRBD1 (6 bases). CDR1 DFQATT and CDR2 SNEGSKA come from the germline V gene (reference sequence). V lost 4 bases, J lost 4 bases, and 13 bases lay in between. This CDR3 is built from 13 residues.

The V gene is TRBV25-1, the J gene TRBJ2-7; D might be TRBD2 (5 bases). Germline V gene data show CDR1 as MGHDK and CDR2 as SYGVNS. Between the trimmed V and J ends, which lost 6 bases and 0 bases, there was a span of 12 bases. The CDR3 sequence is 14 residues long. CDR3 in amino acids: CASSQWESSYEQYF. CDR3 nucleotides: TGTGCCAGCAGCCAGTGGGAGAGCTCCTACGAGCAGTACTTC.

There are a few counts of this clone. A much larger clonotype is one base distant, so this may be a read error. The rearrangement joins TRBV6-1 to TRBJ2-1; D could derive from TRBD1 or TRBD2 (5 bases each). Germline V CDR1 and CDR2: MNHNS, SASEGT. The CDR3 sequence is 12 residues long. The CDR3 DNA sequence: TGTGCCAGCAGTGGAGGGGACGGTGAGCATTTCTTC. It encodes CASSGGDGEHFF.

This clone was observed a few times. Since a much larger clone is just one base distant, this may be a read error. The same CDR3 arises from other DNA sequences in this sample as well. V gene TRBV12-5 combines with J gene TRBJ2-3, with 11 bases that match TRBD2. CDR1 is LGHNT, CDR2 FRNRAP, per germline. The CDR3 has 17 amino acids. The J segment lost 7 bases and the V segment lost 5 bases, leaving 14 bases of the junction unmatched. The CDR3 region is CASGPDITGLAGNTQYF. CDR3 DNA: TGTGCTAGTGGTCCCGACATCACTGGACTAGCGGGTAATACGCAGTATTTT.

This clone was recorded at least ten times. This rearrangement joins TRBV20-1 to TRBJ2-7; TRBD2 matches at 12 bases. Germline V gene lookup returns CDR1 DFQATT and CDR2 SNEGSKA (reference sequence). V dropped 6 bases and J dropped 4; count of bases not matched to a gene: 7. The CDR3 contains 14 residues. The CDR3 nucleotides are TGCAGTGCAGCGACTAGCGGGAGCATGTACGAGCAGTACTTC. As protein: CSAATSGSMYEQYF.

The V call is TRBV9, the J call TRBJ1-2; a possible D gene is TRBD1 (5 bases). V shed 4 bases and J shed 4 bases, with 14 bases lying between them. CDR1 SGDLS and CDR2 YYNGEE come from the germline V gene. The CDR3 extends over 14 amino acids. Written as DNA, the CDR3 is TGTGCCAGCAGCCCCTCCGGGGCGATCTATGGCTACACCTTC. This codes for CASSPSGAIYGYTF.

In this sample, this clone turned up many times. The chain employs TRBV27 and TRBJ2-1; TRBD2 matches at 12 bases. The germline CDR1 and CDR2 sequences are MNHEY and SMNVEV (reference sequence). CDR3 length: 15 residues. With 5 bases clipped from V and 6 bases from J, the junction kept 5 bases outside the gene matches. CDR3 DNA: TGTGCCAGCAGTCTGACTAGCGGGAGAATCAATGAGCAGTTCTTC. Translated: CASSLTSGRINEQFF.